The rows below give T cell receptor beta chains drawn from one sample of a study of cytotoxic CD8 clonotypes in ibrutinib-treated CLL. Only in-frame clones appear in the TCRdb table, and some are missing; sequencing was by immunoSEQ multiplex PCR. The sample records 43,000 or so clones, about 69% being singletons. This specimen was PBMCs, taken after 24 months of ibrutinib treatment. The receptors derive from a human donor with chronic lymphocytic leukemia. Both conserved end residues are part of each CDR3. Each record gives: V gene, clone size, J gene, D gene, CDR3 DNA, CDR3 protein. D genes are given only for firm matches. Size values are once, few and many counts, or a class for expanded clones, and some rows have none.

>TRBV14|once|TRBJ2-3|.
TGTGCCAGCAGCCAAGACTGGGGCAGAAATACGCAGTATTTT
CASSQDWGRNTQYF
>TRBV5-1|.|TRBJ2-6|TRBD1
TGCGCCAGCAGCTGGACAGGGGCTGGGGCCAACGTCCTGACTTTC
CASSWTGAGANVLTF
>TRBV7-8|few|TRBJ1-1|.
TGTGCCAGCAGCTTACGGGGGAGCACTGAAGCTTTCTTT
CASSLRGSTEAFF
>TRBV10-3|.|TRBJ1-2|TRBD1
TGTGCCATCAGCGCCGGACAGGAAGTGGGCTATGGCTACACCTTC
CAISAGQEVGYGYTF
>TRBV4-2|.|TRBJ2-1|.
TGTGCCAGCAGCCAAGCAGGGGCCATCGGCCCCAATGAGCAGTTCTTC
CASSQAGAIGPNEQFF
>TRBV5-1|.|TRBJ2-3|TRBD2
TGCGCCAGCAGCTTGGAAGCGGGGGGCCAGGATACGCAGTATTTT
CASSLEAGGQDTQYF
>TRBV9|.|TRBJ2-5|.
TGTGCCAGCAGCGTAGCGGGGGTTGCGGAGACCCAGTACTTC
CASSVAGVAETQYF
>TRBV7-9|.|TRBJ1-6|.
TGTGCCAGCAGCTCAGAGTTAGGGGCCCTCCACTTT
CASSSELGALHF
>TRBV27|.|TRBJ1-5|.
TGTGCCAGCAGTTTTCAGGGGTGGAATCAGCCCCAGCATTTT
CASSFQGWNQPQHF
>TRBV20-1|.|TRBJ1-2|.
TGCAGTGCGAGGACCGGGGAAGGCTACACCTTC
CSARTGEGYTF
>TRBV2|many|TRBJ2-7|TRBD2
TGTGCCAGCCTAGCGGGGGAACATTATTACGAGCAGTACTTC
CASLAGEHYYEQYF
>TRBV27|.|TRBJ2-7|TRBD1
TGTGCCAGCAGTCTCGACAGGGGGTACGAGCAGTACTTC
CASSLDRGYEQYF
>TRBV4-1|.|TRBJ2-7|TRBD1
TGCGCCAGCAGCCCAGGTCTCGGGACAGGTGTTAACGAGCAGTACTTC
CASSPGLGTGVNEQYF